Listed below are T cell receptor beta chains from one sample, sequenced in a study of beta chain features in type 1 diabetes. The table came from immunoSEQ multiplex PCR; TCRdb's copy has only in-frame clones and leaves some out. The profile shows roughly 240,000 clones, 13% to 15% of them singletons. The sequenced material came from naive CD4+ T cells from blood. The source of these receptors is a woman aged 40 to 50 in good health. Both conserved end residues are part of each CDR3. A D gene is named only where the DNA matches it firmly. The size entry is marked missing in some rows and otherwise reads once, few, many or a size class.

CASGAQTPLYTQYF | TGTGCCAGCGGGGCCCAAACCCCCCTATATACGCAGTATTTT | TRBJ2-3 | TRBV6-5 | . | few
CASSATSGGTYNEQFF | TGTGCCAGCAGTGCGACTAGCGGGGGGACTTACAATGAGCAGTTCTTC | TRBJ2-1 | TRBV6-1 | TRBD2 | few
CASSSTSGGFPYNEQFF | TGTGCCAGCAGCTCAACTAGCGGGGGGTTCCCCTACAATGAGCAGTTCTTC | TRBJ2-1 | TRBV7-9 | TRBD2 | few
CASSQDRENTIYF | TGCGCCAGCAGCCAAGATCGGGAAAACACCATATATTTT | TRBJ1-3 | TRBV4-1 | . | .
CASSGLAGGQGSGANVLTF | TGTGCCAGCAGTGGACTAGCGGGGGGCCAGGGTTCTGGGGCCAACGTCCTGACTTTC | TRBJ2-6 | TRBV2 | TRBD2 | .
CASSIVLAVGRTQYF | TGTGCCAGTAGTATAGTACTAGCGGTTGGGCGGACCCAGTACTTC | TRBJ2-5 | TRBV19 | TRBD2 | .
CAISEAQGRSPLHF | TGTGCCATCAGTGAGGCACAGGGCCGCTCACCCCTCCACTTT | TRBJ1-6 | TRBV10-3 | . | .
CASSEITTDTQYF | TGTGCCAGCAGTGAAATCACAACAGATACGCAGTATTTT | TRBJ2-3 | TRBV2 | . | few
CASSPDTGLAGPYNEQFF | TGTGCCAGCAGTCCAGATACGGGACTAGCGGGTCCTTACAATGAGCAGTTCTTC | TRBJ2-1 | TRBV27 | TRBD2 | few
CASKGTGTGELFF | TGTGCCAGCAAAGGGACTGGGACCGGGGAGCTGTTTTTT | TRBJ2-2 | TRBV2 | . | once
CASSEGPTGGNYGYTF | TGCGCCAGCAGCGAGGGGCCGACAGGGGGTAACTATGGCTACACCTTC | TRBJ1-2 | TRBV4-3 | TRBD1 | .
CASSWDRTTDTQYF | TGTGCCAGCAGCTGGGACAGGACCACAGATACGCAGTATTTT | TRBJ2-3 | TRBV7-9 | TRBD1 | many
CAISRGDEQFF | TGTGCCATCAGTCGGGGAGATGAGCAGTTCTTC | TRBJ2-1 | TRBV10-3 | . | .
CASSDRHEQFF | TGTGCCAGCAGTGATCGTCATGAGCAGTTCTTC | TRBJ2-1 | TRBV6-4 | . | few
CASSPRTSGGPTDTQYF | TGTGCCAGCAGCCCCCGGACTAGCGGGGGGCCCACAGATACGCAGTATTTT | TRBJ2-3 | TRBV9 | TRBD2 | once
CASTDPSGAVDTQYF | TGTGCCAGCACTGATCCTAGCGGGGCGGTAGATACGCAGTATTTT | TRBJ2-3 | TRBV6-6 | TRBD2 | .
CASSSGKLGGYTF | TGCGCCAGCAGCTCGGGGAAGTTGGGTGGCTACACCTTC | TRBJ1-2 | TRBV23-1 | . | few
CASSSLGTGEETQYF | TGTGCCAGCAGTTCCTTGGGGACAGGGGAAGAGACCCAGTACTTC | TRBJ2-5 | TRBV27 | TRBD1 | few
CARLAGRIEQYF | TGTGCCCGCTTGGCGGGAAGGATCGAGCAGTACTTC | TRBJ2-7 | TRBV6-5 | . | few
CASSQSTDTQYF | TGCGCCAGCAGCCAAAGCACAGATACGCAGTATTTT | TRBJ2-3 | TRBV5-1 | . | .
CASSESRGEETQYF | TGCGCCAGCAGTGAGTCTCGCGGGGAAGAGACCCAGTACTTC | TRBJ2-5 | TRBV10-1 | . | few
CASSEALSYNEQFF | TGTGCCAGCAGTGAGGCTCTCAGCTACAATGAGCAGTTCTTC | TRBJ2-1 | TRBV2 | . | few
CASSRGGRGRRDEQFF | TGTGCCAGCAGCCGGGGGGGGCGGGGGAGGCGCGATGAGCAGTTCTTC | TRBJ2-1 | TRBV25-1 | TRBD2 | .
CASSPVGQGGTEAFF | TGTGCCAGCAGCCCCGTCGGACAGGGTGGTACTGAAGCTTTCTTT | TRBJ1-1 | TRBV11-2 | TRBD1 | few
CASSIVSNRPGPEAFF | TGTGCCAGTAGTATAGTTTCAAACCGGCCAGGCCCTGAAGCTTTCTTT | TRBJ1-1 | TRBV19 | . | .
CASSTKAGGPDTQYF | TGTGCCAGCAGCACAAAAGCGGGGGGGCCGGATACGCAGTATTTT | TRBJ2-3 | TRBV7-2 | TRBD2 | .
CASSLSRVGQFF | TGTGCCAGCAGCTTAAGCCGGGTCGGGCAGTTCTTC | TRBJ2-1 | TRBV7-2 | . | few
CASSEGQLSYEQYF | TGTGCCAGTAGTGAGGGACAGCTATCCTACGAGCAGTACTTC | TRBJ2-7 | TRBV19 | TRBD1 | .
CASSLAAGGGEGEQYF | TGTGCCAGCAGCTTAGCGGCGGGGGGGGGAGAGGGCGAGCAGTACTTC | TRBJ2-7 | TRBV7-9 | TRBD2 | few
CASSNGQGGRYEQYF | TGTGCCAGTAGTAACGGACAGGGTGGAAGATACGAGCAGTACTTC | TRBJ2-7 | TRBV19 | TRBD1 | .
CASTLQGEGTEAFF | TGTGCCAGCACCCTTCAGGGGGAAGGGACTGAAGCTTTCTTT | TRBJ1-1 | TRBV7-9 | TRBD1 | few
CASSTSVAGQETQYF | . | TRBJ2-5 | TRBV6-6 | . | .
CASSPGESDTQYF | TGTGCCAGTAGTCCAGGGGAATCAGATACGCAGTATTTT | TRBJ2-3 | TRBV19 | . | few
CASSLDGIGYTF | TGTGCCAGCAGCCTTGACGGGATCGGCTACACCTTC | TRBJ1-2 | TRBV7-2 | . | few
CASLQGSQETQYF | TGTGCCAGCCTACAGGGTTCCCAAGAGACCCAGTACTTC | TRBJ2-5 | TRBV11-2 | . | few
CASRGDRWNTEAFF | TGTGCCAGCAGAGGTGACAGGTGGAACACTGAAGCTTTCTTT | TRBJ1-1 | TRBV6-1 | . | .
CASSLGRGHVQYF | TGTGCCAGCAGCTTAGGTCGAGGCCATGTTCAGTACTTC | TRBJ2-4 | TRBV7-9 | . | .
CASSVKERTDTQYF | TGTGCCAGCAGCGTAAAGGAGCGCACAGATACGCAGTATTTT | TRBJ2-3 | TRBV9 | . | .
CASSLVGQGNSPLHF | TGCGCCAGCAGCTTGGTGGGACAGGGGAATTCACCCCTCCACTTT | TRBJ1-6 | TRBV5-1 | TRBD1 | .
CASSFGQGATYEQYF | TGTGCCAGCAGCTTTGGACAGGGGGCCACCTACGAGCAGTACTTC | TRBJ2-7 | TRBV11-2 | TRBD1 | few
CASMTSTGGNYGYTF | TGTGCCAGTATGACGTCGACAGGGGGAAACTATGGCTACACCTTC | TRBJ1-2 | TRBV19 | TRBD1 | few
CASSSNQGSYEQYF | TGTGCCAGCAGCTCAAATCAGGGGAGCTACGAGCAGTACTTC | TRBJ2-7 | TRBV7-6 | . | .
CASSPLPGLGPDTQYF | TGTGCCAGCTCACCACTCCCGGGACTAGGCCCAGATACGCAGTATTTT | TRBJ2-3 | TRBV18 | TRBD2 | .
CASSQPVRARTQYF | TGTGCCAGCAGCCAACCCGTCAGGGCGAGGACCCAGTACTTC | TRBJ2-5 | TRBV7-2 | . | few
CSVVGTSGKETQYF | TGCAGCGTTGTCGGGACTAGCGGTAAAGAGACCCAGTACTTC | TRBJ2-5 | TRBV29-1 | TRBD2 | .
CASSLSPLPAYEQYF | TGTGCCAGCAGCTTAAGCCCTCTGCCTGCCTACGAGCAGTACTTC | TRBJ2-7 | TRBV7-6 | . | .
CASSLTKPSEQFF | TGTGCCAGCAGCTTGACTAAGCCCTCAGAGCAGTTCTTC | TRBJ2-1 | TRBV7-2 | . | few
CASSKRTGSQETQYF | TGTGCCAGCAGCAAAAGGACAGGGAGCCAAGAGACCCAGTACTTC | TRBJ2-5 | TRBV25-1 | TRBD1 | .